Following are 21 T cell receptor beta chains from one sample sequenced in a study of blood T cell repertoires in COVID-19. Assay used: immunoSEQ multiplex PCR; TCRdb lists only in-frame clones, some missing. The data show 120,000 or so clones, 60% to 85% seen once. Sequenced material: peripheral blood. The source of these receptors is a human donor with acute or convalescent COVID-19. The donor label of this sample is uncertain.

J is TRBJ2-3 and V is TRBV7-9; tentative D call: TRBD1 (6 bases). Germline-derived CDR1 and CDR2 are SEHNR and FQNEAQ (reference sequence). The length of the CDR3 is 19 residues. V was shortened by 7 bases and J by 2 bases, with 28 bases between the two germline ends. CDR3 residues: CASTPDWDTRLKDTDTQYF. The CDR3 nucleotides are TGTGCCAGCACCCCGGATTGGGACACCAGGCTAAAGGACACAGATACGCAGTATTTT.

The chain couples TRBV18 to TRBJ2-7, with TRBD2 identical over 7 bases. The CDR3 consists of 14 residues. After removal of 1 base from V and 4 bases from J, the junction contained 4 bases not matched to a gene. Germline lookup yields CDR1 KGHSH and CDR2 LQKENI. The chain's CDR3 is CASSPLRGGYEQYF. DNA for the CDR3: TGTGCCAGCTCACCACTTAGGGGAGGGTACGAGCAGTACTTC.

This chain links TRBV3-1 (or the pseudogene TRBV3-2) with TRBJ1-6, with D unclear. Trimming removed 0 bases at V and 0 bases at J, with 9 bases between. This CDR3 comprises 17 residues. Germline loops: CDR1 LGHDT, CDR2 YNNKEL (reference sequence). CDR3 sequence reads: CASSQDTPSSYNSPLHF. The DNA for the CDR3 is TGTGCCAGCAGCCAAGACACCCCGAGCTCCTATAATTCACCCCTCCACTTT.

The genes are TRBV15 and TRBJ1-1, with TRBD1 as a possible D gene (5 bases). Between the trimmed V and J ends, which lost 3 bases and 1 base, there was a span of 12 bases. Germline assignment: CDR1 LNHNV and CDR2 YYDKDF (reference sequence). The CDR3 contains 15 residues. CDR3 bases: TGTGCCACCAGCAGTCCATTCGACAGGAACACTGAAGCTTTCTTT. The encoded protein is CATSSPFDRNTEAFF.

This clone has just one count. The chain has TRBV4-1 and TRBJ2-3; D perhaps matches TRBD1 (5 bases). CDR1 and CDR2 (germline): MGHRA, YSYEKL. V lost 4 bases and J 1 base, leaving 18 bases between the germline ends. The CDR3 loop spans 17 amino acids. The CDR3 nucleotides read TGCGCCAGCAGCCCGTGGGGCCGGGTTGACGGCACAGATACGCAGTATTTT. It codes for CASSPWGRVDGTDTQYF.

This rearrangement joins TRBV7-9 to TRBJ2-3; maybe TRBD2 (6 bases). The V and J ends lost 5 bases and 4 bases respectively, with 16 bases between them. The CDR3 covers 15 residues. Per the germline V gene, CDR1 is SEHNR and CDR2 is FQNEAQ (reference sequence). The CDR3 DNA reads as TGTGCCAGCAGCCCACCAGGGTCTAGCGCAGATACGCAGTATTTT. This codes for CASSPPGSSADTQYF.

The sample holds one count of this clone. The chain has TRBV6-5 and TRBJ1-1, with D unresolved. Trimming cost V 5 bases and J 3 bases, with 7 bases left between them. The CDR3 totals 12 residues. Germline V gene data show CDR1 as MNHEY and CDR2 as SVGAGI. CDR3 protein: CASSPRYTEAFF. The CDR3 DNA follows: TGTGCCAGCAGTCCCCGGTACACTGAAGCTTTCTTT.

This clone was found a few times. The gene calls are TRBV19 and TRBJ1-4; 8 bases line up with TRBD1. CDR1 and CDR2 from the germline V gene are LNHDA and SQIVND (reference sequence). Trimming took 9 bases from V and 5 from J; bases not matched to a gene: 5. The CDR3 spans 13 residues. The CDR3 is CASTDRGNEKLFF. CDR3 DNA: TGTGCCAGCACCGACAGGGGCAATGAAAAACTGTTTTTT.

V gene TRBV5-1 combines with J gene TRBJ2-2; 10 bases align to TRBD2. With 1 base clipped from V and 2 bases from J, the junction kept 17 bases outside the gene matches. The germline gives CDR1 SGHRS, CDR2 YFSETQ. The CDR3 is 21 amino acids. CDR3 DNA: TGCGCCAGCAGCTTGTTAGCCCCCTGGCCCACTAGCGGGGCAAACACCGGGGAGCTGTTTTTT. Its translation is CASSLLAPWPTSGANTGELFF.

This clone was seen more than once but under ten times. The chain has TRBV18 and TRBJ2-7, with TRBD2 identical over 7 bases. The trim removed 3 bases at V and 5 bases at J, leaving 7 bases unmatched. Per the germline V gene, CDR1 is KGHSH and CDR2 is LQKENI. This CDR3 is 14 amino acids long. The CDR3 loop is CASSPPGLLDEQYF. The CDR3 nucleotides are TGTGCCAGCTCACCTCCGGGACTACTGGACGAGCAGTACTTC.

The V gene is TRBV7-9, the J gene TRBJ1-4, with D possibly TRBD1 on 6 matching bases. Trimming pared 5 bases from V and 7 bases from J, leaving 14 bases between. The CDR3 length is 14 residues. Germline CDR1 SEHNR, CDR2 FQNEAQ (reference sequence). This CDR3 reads CASSGRGRGEKLFF. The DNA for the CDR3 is TGTGCCAGCAGCGGCAGGGGTAGGGGTGAAAAACTGTTTTTT.

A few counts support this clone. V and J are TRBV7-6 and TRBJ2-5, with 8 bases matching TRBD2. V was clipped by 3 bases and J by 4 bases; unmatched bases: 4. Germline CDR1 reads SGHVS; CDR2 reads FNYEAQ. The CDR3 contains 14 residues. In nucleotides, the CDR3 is TGTGCCAGCAGCTTGACGGGGGGGGCAGAGACCCAGTACTTC. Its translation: CASSLTGGAETQYF.

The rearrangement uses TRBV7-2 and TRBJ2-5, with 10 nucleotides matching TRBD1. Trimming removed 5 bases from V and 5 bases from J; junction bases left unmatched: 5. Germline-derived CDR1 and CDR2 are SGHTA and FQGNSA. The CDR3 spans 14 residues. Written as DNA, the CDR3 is TGTGCCAGCAGCCGGACAGGGGGTGGGGAGACCCAGTACTTC. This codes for CASSRTGGGETQYF.

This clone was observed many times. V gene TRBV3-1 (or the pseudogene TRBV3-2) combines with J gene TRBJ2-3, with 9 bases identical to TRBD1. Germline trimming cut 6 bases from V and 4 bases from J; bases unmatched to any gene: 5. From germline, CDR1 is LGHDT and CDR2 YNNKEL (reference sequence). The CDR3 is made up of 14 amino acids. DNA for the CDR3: TGTGCCAGCAGTCCACAGGGGGCGGCAGATACGCAGTATTTT. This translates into CASSPQGAADTQYF.

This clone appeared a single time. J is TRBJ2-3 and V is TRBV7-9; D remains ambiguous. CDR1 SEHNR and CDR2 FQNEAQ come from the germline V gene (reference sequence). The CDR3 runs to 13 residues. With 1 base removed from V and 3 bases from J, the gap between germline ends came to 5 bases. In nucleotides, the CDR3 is TGTGCCAGCAGCTTAGGGAGTACAGATACGCAGTATTTT. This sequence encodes CASSLGSTDTQYF.

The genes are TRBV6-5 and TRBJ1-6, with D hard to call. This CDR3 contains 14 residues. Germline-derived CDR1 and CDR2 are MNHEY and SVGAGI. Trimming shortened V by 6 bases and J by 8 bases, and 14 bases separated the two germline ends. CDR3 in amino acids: CASSRRPLDSPLHF. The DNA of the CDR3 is TGTGCCAGCAGCCGCCGCCCCCTAGATTCACCCCTCCACTTT.

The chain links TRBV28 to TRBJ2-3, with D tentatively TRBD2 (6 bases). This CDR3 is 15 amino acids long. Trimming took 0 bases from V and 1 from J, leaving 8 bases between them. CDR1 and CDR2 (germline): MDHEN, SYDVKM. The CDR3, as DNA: TGTGCCAGCAGTTTATGGACTAGTGGCACAGATACGCAGTATTTT. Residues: CASSLWTSGTDTQYF. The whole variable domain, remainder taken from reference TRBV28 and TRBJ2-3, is DVKVTQSSRYLVKRTGEKVFLECVQDMDHENMFWYRQDPGLGLRLIYFSYDVKMKEKGDIPEGYSVSREKKERFSLILESASTNQTSMYLCASSLWTSGTDTQYFGPGTRLTVL.

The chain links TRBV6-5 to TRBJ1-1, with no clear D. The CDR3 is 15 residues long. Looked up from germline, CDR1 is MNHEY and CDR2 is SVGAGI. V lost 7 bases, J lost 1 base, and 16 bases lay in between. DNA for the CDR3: TGTGCCAGCACCCCCGACGGGGTGCGGAACACTGAAGCTTTCTTT. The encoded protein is CASTPDGVRNTEAFF.

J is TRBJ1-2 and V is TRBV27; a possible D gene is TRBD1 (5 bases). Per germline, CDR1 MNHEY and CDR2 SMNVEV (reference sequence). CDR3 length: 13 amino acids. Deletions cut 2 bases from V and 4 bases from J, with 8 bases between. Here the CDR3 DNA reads TGTGCCAGCAGTTTAATTCAGGGCTATGGCTACACCTTC. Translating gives CASSLIQGYGYTF.

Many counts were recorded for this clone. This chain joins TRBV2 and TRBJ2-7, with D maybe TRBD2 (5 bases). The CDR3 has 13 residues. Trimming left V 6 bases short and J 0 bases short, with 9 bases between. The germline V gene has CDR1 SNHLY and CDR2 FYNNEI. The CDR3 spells CASRDSSSYEQYV. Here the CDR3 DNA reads TGTGCCAGCAGGGACTCGAGCTCCTACGAGCAGTACGTC.

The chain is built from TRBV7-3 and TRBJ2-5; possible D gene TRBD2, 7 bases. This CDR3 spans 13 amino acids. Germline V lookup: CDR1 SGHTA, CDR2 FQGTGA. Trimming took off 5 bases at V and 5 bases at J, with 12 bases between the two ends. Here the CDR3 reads CASSRGGVETQYF. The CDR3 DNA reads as TGTGCCAGCAGCCGAGGGGGGGTTGAGACCCAGTACTTC.